This T cell receptor beta chain was retrieved from a study of post-analysis software for immune sequencing data. Regarding the study as a whole: Elevated frequency relative to controls characterized four to six TRBV segments in patients, TRBV5-6, TRBV5-1 and TRBV20-1 among them.

With regard to this clonotype: What it recognizes is unknown.

Unique molecular identifiers tagged the TCR beta cDNA libraries. TCRdb analysed the PCR reads with MiXCR anew, one entry per CDR3 protein. The sample has a few hundred thousand distinct CDR3 sequences, 35% to 45% seen once. This CDR3 comprises 13 residues. Germline CDR1 reads DFQATT; CDR2 reads SNEGSKA (reference sequence). Trimming removed 7 bases from V and 1 base from J; junction bases left unmatched: 4. This TCR was sampled from a girl aged 10-17 years with multiple sclerosis. The chain is built from TRBV20-1 and TRBJ1-5; 7 nucleotides line up with TRBD1. The sample consisted of blood. The CDR3 nucleotides are TGCAGTGTCTCACAGGGGAGCAATCAGCCCCAGCATTTT. Translated, it gives CSVSQGSNQPQHF.